One and the same sample provided the 15 T cell receptor beta chains below, sequenced in a study of blood T cell repertoires in COVID-19. The data were produced by immunoSEQ multiplex PCR, yet TCRdb's version contains in-frame clones alone and is incomplete. The profile shows under 200,000 clones, 65% to 80% of them singletons. The specimen sequenced was peripheral blood. Receptor source: a man between 60 and 75 years old with acute or convalescent COVID-19.

This clone was detected a few times. V usage is TRBV5-4 and J usage is TRBJ2-7; 9 positions match TRBD2. V shed 4 bases, J shed 3 bases, and the junction held 5 bases outside the gene matches. CDR1 SGHNT and CDR2 YYREEE come from the germline V gene (reference sequence). CDR3 length: 14 residues. The CDR3 is CASSAASGNYEQYF. CDR3 bases: TGTGCCAGCAGCGCCGCTAGCGGGAACTACGAGCAGTACTTC.

The chain links TRBV19 to TRBJ1-1; no firm D call. This CDR3 is built from 12 residues. The germline V gene has CDR1 LNHDA and CDR2 SQIVND (reference sequence). The V gene lost 7 bases and the J gene lost 1 base, with 7 bases spanning the gap. CDR3 bases: TGTGCCAGTACGGCAGGGAACACTGAAGCTTTCTTT. Its translation: CASTAGNTEAFF.

The V and J genes are TRBV27 and TRBJ1-1; 8 bases map to TRBD1. This CDR3 comprises 16 residues. Losses at the gene ends were 2 bases for V and 3 bases for J; bases not matched to a gene: 8. Germline-derived CDR1 and CDR2 are MNHEY and SMNVEV (reference sequence). In DNA, the CDR3 is TGTGCCAGCAGTTTAAAAGGACAGGGCAAATACACTGAAGCTTTCTTT. As protein: CASSLKGQGKYTEAFF.

The genes are TRBV7-6 and TRBJ2-2; weak D call: TRBD1 (6 bases). V was cut by 2 bases and J by 7 bases, with 17 bases left in between. The CDR3 covers 16 residues. Germline V gene lookup returns CDR1 SGHVS and CDR2 FNYEAQ. CDR3 region: CASSLYGRGYIGELFF. In DNA form, the CDR3 reads TGTGCCAGCAGCTTATATGGTAGGGGGTACATCGGGGAGCTGTTTTTT.

The chain carries TRBV5-1 and TRBJ2-3; D gene ambiguous. This CDR3 comprises 15 residues. Germline V CDR1 and CDR2: SGHRS, YFSETQ. The ends were cut back, 6 bases at V and 0 bases at J, with 14 bases in the middle. The CDR3 DNA is TGCGCCAGCACCCCCCCCGACACTAGCACAGATACGCAGTATTTT. Amino acid sequence: CASTPPDTSTDTQYF.

This clone turned up a few times. This specimen includes other DNA sequences encoding the same CDR3. V gene TRBV11-3 combines with J gene TRBJ2-7; TRBD1 matches at 10 bases. Germline V lookup: CDR1 SGHNT, CDR2 YENEEA. CDR3 length equals 13 residues. J gave up 5 bases and V 4 bases, and 2 bases lay outside the gene matches. Written as DNA, the CDR3 is TGTGCCAGCAGCTCCGGGACAGGGGACGAGCAGTACTTC. Its translation is CASSSGTGDEQYF.

The chain couples TRBV5-4 to TRBJ1-1; 7 positions match TRBD1. The CDR3 has 13 residues. CDR1 SGHNT and CDR2 YYREEE come from the germline V gene (reference sequence). The V gene end was trimmed by 1 base and the J gene end by 4 bases; junction bases not matched to a gene: 1. The DNA of the CDR3 is TGTGCCAGCAGCTTGACAGGGGCCACTGAAGCTTTCTTT. Amino acid sequence: CASSLTGATEAFF.

This rearrangement joins TRBV24-1 to TRBJ2-1; 8 bases are shared with TRBD2. The V gene's germline CDR1 is KGHDR and CDR2 SFDVKD. Trimming took 3 bases from V and 1 from J; bases not matched to a gene: 4. The CDR3 spans 16 residues. The DNA for the CDR3 is TGTGCCACCAGTGATCCGGGACTAGATTCCTACAATGAGCAGTTCTTC. This sequence encodes CATSDPGLDSYNEQFF.

The gene calls are TRBV9 and TRBJ1-6, with a tentative D call TRBD1 (6 bases). Germline lookup yields CDR1 SGDLS and CDR2 YYNGEE. V lost 3 bases, J lost 3 bases, and 10 bases lay in between. This CDR3 contains 15 residues. In DNA form, the CDR3 reads TGTGCCAGCAGCGAGGGGGGGGGCTATAATTCACCCCTCCACTTT. Its translation is CASSEGGGYNSPLHF.

The chain links TRBV9 to TRBJ1-1, with TRBD1 identical over 7 bases. Germline V gene lookup returns CDR1 SGDLS and CDR2 YYNGEE. The CDR3 loop spans 15 amino acids. With 0 bases clipped from V and 0 bases from J, the junction kept 2 bases outside the gene matches. CDR3 sequence (DNA): TGTGCCAGCAGCGTAGAAGGGGGCATGAACACTGAAGCTTTCTTT. Its protein is CASSVEGGMNTEAFF.

The chain carries TRBV6-4 and TRBJ2-3; 8 bases agree with TRBD1. Trimming took 5 bases from V and 1 from J; bases not matched to a gene: 5. From germline, CDR1 is MRHNA and CDR2 SNTAGT. CDR3 length: 15 residues. CDR3 in amino acids: CASSTTGVGTDTQYF. DNA for the CDR3: TGTGCCAGCAGTACGACAGGGGTGGGCACAGATACGCAGTATTTT.

A word on this clone: Distinct nucleotide sequences in the sample also encode this CDR3. This chain connects TRBV6-2 or TRBV6-3 to TRBJ1-1, with 7 positions matching TRBD1. This CDR3 comprises 12 residues. V shed 4 bases and J 4 bases; nucleotides not matched to a gene: 0. Germline lookup yields CDR1 MNHEY and CDR2 SVGEGT. The CDR3 nucleotides are TGTGCCAGCAGTTGGACAGGCACTGAAGCTTTCTTT. Protein sequence: CASSWTGTEAFF.

This clone was seen just once. This chain uses TRBV3-1 (or the pseudogene TRBV3-2) with TRBJ2-3, with 8 bases matching TRBD2. The CDR3 consists of 16 residues. Unmatched junction bases numbered 7, after V lost 0 bases and J lost 5 bases. Germline V gene sequence: CDR1 LGHDT, CDR2 YNNKEL (reference sequence). CDR3 nucleotide sequence: TGTGCCAGCAGCCAAGAAACGGGACTAGGTATAGATACGCAGTATTTT. Its protein is CASSQETGLGIDTQYF.

The rearrangement uses TRBV12-3 or TRBV12-4 and TRBJ1-4; D gene uncertain. The V end was cut by 8 bases, the J end by 0 bases, with 7 bases between. The CDR3 is 13 residues long. CDR3 in amino acids: CASGLATNEKLFF. The CDR3, as DNA: TGTGCCAGCGGACTTGCAACTAATGAAAAACTGTTTTTT.

V and J are TRBV5-4 and TRBJ1-1, with a tentative D call TRBD1 (5 bases). V lost 0 bases to trimming and J lost 8 bases, with 14 bases between them. Germline CDR1 reads SGHNT; CDR2 reads YYREEE (reference sequence). This CDR3 spans 14 amino acids. CDR3 amino acids: CASSLVPTDREAFF. DNA of the CDR3: TGTGCCAGCAGCTTGGTTCCGACCGACAGAGAAGCTTTCTTT.